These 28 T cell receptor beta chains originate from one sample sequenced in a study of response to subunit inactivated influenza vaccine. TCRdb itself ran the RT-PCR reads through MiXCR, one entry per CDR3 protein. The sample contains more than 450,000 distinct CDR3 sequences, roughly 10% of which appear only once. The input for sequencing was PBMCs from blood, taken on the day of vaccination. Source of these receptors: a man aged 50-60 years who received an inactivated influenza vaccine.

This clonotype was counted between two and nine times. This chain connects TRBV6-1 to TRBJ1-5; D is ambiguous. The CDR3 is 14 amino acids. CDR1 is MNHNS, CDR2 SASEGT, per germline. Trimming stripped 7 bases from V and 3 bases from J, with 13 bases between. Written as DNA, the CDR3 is TGTGCCAGCAAGTCGGGGTGGACCAATCAGCCCCAGCATTTT. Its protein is CASKSGWTNQPQHF.

The CDR3 region is CATSSGAGFEDEQFF. Here the CDR3 DNA reads TGTGCCACCAGCAGCGGGGCAGGTTTCGAGGATGAGCAGTTCTTC. The rearrangement uses TRBV15 and TRBJ2-1; D may match TRBD1 or TRBD2 (5 bases each). Germline CDR1 is LNHNV and CDR2 is YYDKDF (reference sequence). V lost 3 bases and J lost 8, with 17 bases in between. The CDR3 is made up of 15 amino acids.

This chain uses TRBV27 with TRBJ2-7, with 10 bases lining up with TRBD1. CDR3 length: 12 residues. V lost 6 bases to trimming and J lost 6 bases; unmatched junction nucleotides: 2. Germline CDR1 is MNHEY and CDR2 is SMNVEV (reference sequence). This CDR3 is CASRRTGGEQYF. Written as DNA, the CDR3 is TGTGCCAGCAGGAGGACAGGGGGCGAGCAGTACTTC.

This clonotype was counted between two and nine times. CDR3 protein: CASSLEPGPGTTDTQYF. The CDR3 DNA reads TGCGCCAGCAGCTTGGAACCGGGTCCGGGAACCACAGATACGCAGTATTTT. The rearrangement uses TRBV5-1 and TRBJ2-3; TRBD2 might be the D (5 bases). V was pared by 0 bases and J by 2 bases, with 16 bases between. The CDR3 contains 17 residues. Germline CDR1 reads SGHRS; CDR2 reads YFSETQ.

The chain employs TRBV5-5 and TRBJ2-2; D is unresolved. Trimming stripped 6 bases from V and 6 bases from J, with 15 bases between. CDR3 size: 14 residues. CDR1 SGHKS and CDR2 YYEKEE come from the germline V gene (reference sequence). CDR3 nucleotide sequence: TGTGCCAGCAAACTCGGTTCTACCCCCGGGGAGCTGTTTTTT. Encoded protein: CASKLGSTPGELFF.

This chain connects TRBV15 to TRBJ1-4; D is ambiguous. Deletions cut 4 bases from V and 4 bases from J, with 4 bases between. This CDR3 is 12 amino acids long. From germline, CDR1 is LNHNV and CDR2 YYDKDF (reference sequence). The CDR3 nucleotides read TGTGCCACCAGCAATCTTAATGAAAAACTGTTTTTT. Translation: CATSNLNEKLFF. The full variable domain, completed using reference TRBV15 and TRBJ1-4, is DAMVIQNPRYQVTQFGKPVTLSCSQTLNHNVMYWYQQKSSQAPKLLFHYYDKDFNNEADTPDNFQSRRPNTSFCFLDIRSPGLGDTAMYLCATSNLNEKLFFGSGTQLSVL.

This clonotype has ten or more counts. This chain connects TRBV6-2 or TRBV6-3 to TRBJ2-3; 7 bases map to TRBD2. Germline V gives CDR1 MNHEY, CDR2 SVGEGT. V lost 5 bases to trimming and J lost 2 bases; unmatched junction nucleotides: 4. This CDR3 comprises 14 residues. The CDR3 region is CASSPGTITDTQYF. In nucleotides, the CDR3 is TGTGCCAGCAGTCCCGGGACTATCACAGATACGCAGTATTTT.

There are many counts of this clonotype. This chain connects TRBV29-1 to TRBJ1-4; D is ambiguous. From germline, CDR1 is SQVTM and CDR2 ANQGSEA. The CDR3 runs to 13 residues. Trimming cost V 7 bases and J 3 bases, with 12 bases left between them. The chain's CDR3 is CSATPGANEKLFF. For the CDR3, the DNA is TGCAGCGCCACCCCCGGGGCTAATGAAAAACTGTTTTTT.

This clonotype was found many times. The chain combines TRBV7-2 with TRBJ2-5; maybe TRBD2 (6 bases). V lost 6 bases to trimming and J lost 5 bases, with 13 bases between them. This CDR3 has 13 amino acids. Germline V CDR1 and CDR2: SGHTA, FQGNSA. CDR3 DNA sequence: TGTGCCAGCAGTCGAGGGAGGATCGAGACCCAGTACTTC. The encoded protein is CASSRGRIETQYF.

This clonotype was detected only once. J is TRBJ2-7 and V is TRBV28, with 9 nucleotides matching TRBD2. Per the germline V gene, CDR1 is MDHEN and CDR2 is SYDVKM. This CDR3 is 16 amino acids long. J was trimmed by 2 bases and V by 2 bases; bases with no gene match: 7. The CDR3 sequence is CASSLKLAGLTYEQYF. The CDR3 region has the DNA TGTGCCAGCAGTTTAAAACTAGCGGGTTTAACCTACGAGCAGTACTTC.

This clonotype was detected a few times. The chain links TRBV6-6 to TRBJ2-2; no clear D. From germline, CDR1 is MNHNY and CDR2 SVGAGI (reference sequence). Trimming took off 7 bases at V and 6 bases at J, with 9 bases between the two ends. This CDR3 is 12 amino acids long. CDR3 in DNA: TGTGCCAGCAACCCTCTGGCCGGGGAGCTGTTTTTT. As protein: CASNPLAGELFF.

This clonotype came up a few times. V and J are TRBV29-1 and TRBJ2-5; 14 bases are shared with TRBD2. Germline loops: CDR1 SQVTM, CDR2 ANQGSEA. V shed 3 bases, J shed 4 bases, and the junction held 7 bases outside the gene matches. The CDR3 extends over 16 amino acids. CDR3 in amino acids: CSVDPTSGRAGETQYF. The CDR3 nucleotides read TGCAGCGTTGACCCGACTAGCGGGAGGGCGGGAGAGACCCAGTACTTC.

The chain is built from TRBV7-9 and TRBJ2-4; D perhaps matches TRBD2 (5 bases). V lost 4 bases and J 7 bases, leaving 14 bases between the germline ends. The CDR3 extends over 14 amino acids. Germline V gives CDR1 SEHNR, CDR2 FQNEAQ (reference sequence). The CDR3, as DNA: TGTGCCAGCAGCTCTGTCGGGGTTGGGAACATTCAGTACTTC. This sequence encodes CASSSVGVGNIQYF.

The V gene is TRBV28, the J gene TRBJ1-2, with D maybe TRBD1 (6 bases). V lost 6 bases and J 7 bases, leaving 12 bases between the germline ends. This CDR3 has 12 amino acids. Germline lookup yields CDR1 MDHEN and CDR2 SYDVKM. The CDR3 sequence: CASRLQGTGYTF. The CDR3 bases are TGTGCCAGCAGACTACAGGGTACTGGCTACACCTTC.

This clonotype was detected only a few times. Written as DNA, the CDR3 is TGCAGTGCTAGAGATCCACGGGGGGCCAGAGAGACCCAGTACTTC. This encodes CSARDPRGARETQYF. The J gene is TRBJ2-5, the V gene TRBV20-1; possibly TRBD2 for D (7 bases). The germline V and J ends were trimmed by 0 bases and 4 bases, with 15 bases remaining between them. Germline CDR1 is DFQATT and CDR2 is SNEGSKA (reference sequence). The CDR3 extends over 15 amino acids.

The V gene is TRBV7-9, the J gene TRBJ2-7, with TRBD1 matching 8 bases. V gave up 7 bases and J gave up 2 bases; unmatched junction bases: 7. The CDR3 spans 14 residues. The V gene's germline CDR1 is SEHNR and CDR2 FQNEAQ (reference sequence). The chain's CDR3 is CASITDRAPYEQYF. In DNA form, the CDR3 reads TGTGCCAGCATTACGGACAGGGCCCCCTACGAGCAGTACTTC.

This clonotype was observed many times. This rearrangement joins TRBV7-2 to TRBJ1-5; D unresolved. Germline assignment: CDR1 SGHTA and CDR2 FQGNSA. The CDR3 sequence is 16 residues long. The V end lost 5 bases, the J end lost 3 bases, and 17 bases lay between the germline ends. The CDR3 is CASSRDSGLHNQPQHF. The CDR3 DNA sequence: TGTGCCAGCAGCCGAGATTCCGGCCTGCACAATCAGCCCCAGCATTTT.

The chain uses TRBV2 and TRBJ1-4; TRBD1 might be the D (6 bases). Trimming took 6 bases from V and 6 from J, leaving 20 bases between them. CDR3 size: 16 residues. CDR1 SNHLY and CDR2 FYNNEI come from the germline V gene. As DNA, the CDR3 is TGTGCCAGCAGCCTAAATGTGGGGGCCAGGGATGAAAAACTGTTTTTT. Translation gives CASSLNVGARDEKLFF.

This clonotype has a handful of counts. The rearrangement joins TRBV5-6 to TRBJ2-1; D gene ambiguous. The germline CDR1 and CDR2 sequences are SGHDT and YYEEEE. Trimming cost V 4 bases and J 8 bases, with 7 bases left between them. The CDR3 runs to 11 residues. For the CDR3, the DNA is TGTGCCAGCAGCCGCGTCGATGAGCAGTTCTTC. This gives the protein CASSRVDEQFF.

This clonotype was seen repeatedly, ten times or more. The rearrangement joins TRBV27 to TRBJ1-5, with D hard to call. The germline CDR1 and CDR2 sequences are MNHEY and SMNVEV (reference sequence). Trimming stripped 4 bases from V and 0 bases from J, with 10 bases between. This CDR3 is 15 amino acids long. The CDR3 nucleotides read TGTGCCAGCAGTTCCGAAGGGTATAGCAATCAGCCCCAGCATTTT. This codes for CASSSEGYSNQPQHF.

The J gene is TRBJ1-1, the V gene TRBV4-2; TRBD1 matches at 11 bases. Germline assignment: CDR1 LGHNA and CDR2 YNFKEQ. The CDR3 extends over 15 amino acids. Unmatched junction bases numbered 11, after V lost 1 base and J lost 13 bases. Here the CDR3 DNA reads TGTGCCAGCAGCCAAGTAGGGGGACAGGGGGTGCTGGTTTTCTTT. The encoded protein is CASSQVGGQGVLVFF.

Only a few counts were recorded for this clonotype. The CDR3 here is CASSSQNNRYEQYF. The CDR3 DNA follows: TGTGCCAGCAGTTCGCAAAATAACAGATACGAGCAGTACTTC. The chain employs TRBV12-3 or TRBV12-4 and TRBJ2-7; D is unclear. Deletions cut 4 bases from V and 4 bases from J, with 14 bases between. The CDR3 contains 14 residues.

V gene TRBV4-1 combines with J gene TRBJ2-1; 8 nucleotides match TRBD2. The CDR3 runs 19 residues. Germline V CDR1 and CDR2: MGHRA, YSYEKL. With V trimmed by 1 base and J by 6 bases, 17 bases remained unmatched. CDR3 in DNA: TGCGCCAGCAGCCAAGGAAGGGCGTTCTACGCGGGGGGCCGCAATGAGCAGTTCTTC. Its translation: CASSQGRAFYAGGRNEQFF.

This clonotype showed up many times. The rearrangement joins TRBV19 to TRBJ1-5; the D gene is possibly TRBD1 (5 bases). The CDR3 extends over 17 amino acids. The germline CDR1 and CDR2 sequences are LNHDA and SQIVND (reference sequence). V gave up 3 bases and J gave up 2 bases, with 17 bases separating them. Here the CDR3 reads CASSISDGGWGNQPQHF. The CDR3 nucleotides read TGTGCCAGTAGTATTTCTGATGGGGGTTGGGGCAATCAGCCCCAGCATTTT.

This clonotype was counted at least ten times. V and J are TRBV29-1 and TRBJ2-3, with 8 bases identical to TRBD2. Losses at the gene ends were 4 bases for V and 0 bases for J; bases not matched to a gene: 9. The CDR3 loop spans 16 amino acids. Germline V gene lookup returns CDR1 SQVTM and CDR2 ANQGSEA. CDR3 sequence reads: CSVGRRRGGSTDTQYF. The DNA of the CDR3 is TGCAGCGTTGGCCGCCGCCGGGGGGGAAGCACAGATACGCAGTATTTT.

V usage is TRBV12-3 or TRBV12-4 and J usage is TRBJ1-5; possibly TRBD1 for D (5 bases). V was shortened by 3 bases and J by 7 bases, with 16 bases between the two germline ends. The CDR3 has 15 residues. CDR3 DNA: TGTGCCAGCAGTTTTGGATTGGGGCTTCAACAGCCCCAGCATTTT. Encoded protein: CASSFGLGLQQPQHF.

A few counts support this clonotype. The CDR3 region is CASSLRHRGTEAFF. CDR3 nucleotides: TGTGCCAGCAGTTTACGTCACAGGGGCACTGAAGCTTTCTTT. The chain combines TRBV12-3 or TRBV12-4 with TRBJ1-1, with TRBD1 matching over 7 bases. Trimming at V came to 2 bases and at J to 4 bases, leaving 4 bases not matched to a gene. This CDR3 is built from 14 residues.

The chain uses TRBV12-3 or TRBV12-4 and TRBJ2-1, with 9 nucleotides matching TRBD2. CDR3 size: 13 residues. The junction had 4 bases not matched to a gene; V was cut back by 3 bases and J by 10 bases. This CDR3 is CASSLAGGWEQFF. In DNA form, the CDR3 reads TGTGCCAGCAGTTTGGCGGGAGGGTGGGAGCAGTTCTTC.